The rows below give T cell receptor beta chains drawn from one sample of a study of blood T cell repertoires in COVID-19. TCRdb keeps only in-frame clones here, not all; method: immunoSEQ multiplex PCR. The repertoire holds about 240,000 clones, with 70% to 90% as singletons. Sequencing input: peripheral blood. The receptors were gathered from a woman between 65 and 79 years old with active or convalescent COVID-19. The CDR3 runs from the conserved cysteine through the conserved F or W. Each record gives: clone size, V gene, J gene, D gene, CDR3 DNA, CDR3 protein. The D gene is left open where the match is weak. Size is stated for part of the rows, as once, few or many counts, or as a class when the clone is expanded.

clone size: NA; V gene: TRBV19; J gene: TRBJ1-2; D gene: TRBD1; CDR3 DNA: TGTGCCAGTAGTATCACGGGACAGGGGGGCTATGGCTACACCTTC; CDR3 protein: CASSITGQGGYGYTF
clone size: NA; V gene: TRBV19; J gene: TRBJ1-6; D gene: NA; CDR3 DNA: TGTGCCAGTAGTATAGGCTTTGGTCGACTCAAGAATTCACCCCTCCACTTT; CDR3 protein: CASSIGFGRLKNSPLHF
clone size: NA; V gene: TRBV5-8; J gene: TRBJ2-6; D gene: TRBD1; CDR3 DNA: TGTGCCAGCAGCTCGACAGGGGGCGTGGTCGGGGCCAACGTCCTGACTTTC; CDR3 protein: CASSSTGGVVGANVLTF
clone size: NA; V gene: TRBV4-3; J gene: TRBJ1-2; D gene: NA; CDR3 DNA: TGCGCCAGCAGCCAAGAATCCAGGGGCTATGGCTACACCTTC; CDR3 protein: CASSQESRGYGYTF
clone size: once; V gene: TRBV7-2; J gene: TRBJ1-2; D gene: TRBD1; CDR3 DNA: TGTGCCAGCAGCTTTGTAAACGACAGGGATCGGGGCTACACCTTC; CDR3 protein: CASSFVNDRDRGYTF
clone size: few; V gene: TRBV2; J gene: TRBJ1-1; D gene: NA; CDR3 DNA: TGTGCCACCCCTACTGACACTGAAGCTTTCTTT; CDR3 protein: CATPTDTEAFF
clone size: few; V gene: TRBV28; J gene: TRBJ2-6; D gene: TRBD1; CDR3 DNA: TGTGCCAGCAGTCCCGCAGGGGGCCCTGGGGCCAACGTCCTGACTTTC; CDR3 protein: CASSPAGGPGANVLTF
clone size: once; V gene: TRBV19; J gene: TRBJ2-3; D gene: NA; CDR3 DNA: TGTGCCAGTAGTCCCACCCTGAGCCGCACAGATACGCAGTATTTT; CDR3 protein: CASSPTLSRTDTQYF
clone size: NA; V gene: TRBV24-1; J gene: TRBJ2-5; D gene: TRBD1; CDR3 DNA: TGTGCCACCAGTGTGTCAGGGGGCGCGAAGACCCAGTACTTC; CDR3 protein: CATSVSGGAKTQYF
clone size: NA; V gene: TRBV7-9; J gene: TRBJ1-3; D gene: TRBD1; CDR3 DNA: TGTGCCAGCAGCACGGACAGGGTTGGAAACACCATATATTTT; CDR3 protein: CASSTDRVGNTIYF
clone size: NA; V gene: TRBV4-3; J gene: TRBJ2-2; D gene: NA; CDR3 DNA: TGCGCCAGCAGCCAAGAGGTGGCGGGGACCGGGGAGCTGTTTTTT; CDR3 protein: CASSQEVAGTGELFF
clone size: NA; V gene: TRBV19; J gene: TRBJ2-7; D gene: NA; CDR3 DNA: TGTGCCAGTAGTATACAGGGCCCCAACTACGAGCAGTACTTC; CDR3 protein: CASSIQGPNYEQYF
clone size: NA; V gene: TRBV19; J gene: TRBJ2-1; D gene: NA; CDR3 DNA: TGTGCCAGTAGTATAACAGCCAGTCGTCCGCTCAATGAGCAGTTCTTC; CDR3 protein: CASSITASRPLNEQFF
clone size: NA; V gene: TRBV7-7; J gene: TRBJ1-4; D gene: NA; CDR3 DNA: TGTGCCAGCAGCCCTGGGGGACTTAGAGCCGAAAAACTGTTTTTT; CDR3 protein: CASSPGGLRAEKLFF
clone size: NA; V gene: TRBV13; J gene: TRBJ2-7; D gene: NA; CDR3 DNA: TGTGCCAGCAGCTTTTCCGCGGGCGAGCAGTACTTC; CDR3 protein: CASSFSAGEQYF
clone size: few; V gene: TRBV19; J gene: TRBJ2-5; D gene: NA; CDR3 DNA: TGTGCCAGTAGTATACCAGGTCAAGAGACCCAGTACTTC; CDR3 protein: CASSIPGQETQYF
clone size: NA; V gene: TRBV19; J gene: TRBJ1-1; D gene: NA; CDR3 DNA: TGTGCCACCAGGCGGGGAGGCGAGAACACTGAAGCTTTCTTT; CDR3 protein: CATRRGGENTEAFF
clone size: NA; V gene: TRBV24-1; J gene: TRBJ1-2; D gene: NA; CDR3 DNA: TGTGCCACCAGTGATCCGACTGACGGCTATGGCTACACCTTC; CDR3 protein: CATSDPTDGYGYTF
clone size: NA; V gene: TRBV3-1/TRBV3-2; J gene: TRBJ1-1; D gene: TRBD1; CDR3 DNA: TGTGCCAGCAGCCCGACAGGGGGCAGGCGGAACACTGAAGCTTTCTTT; CDR3 protein: CASSPTGGRRNTEAFF
clone size: NA; V gene: TRBV9; J gene: TRBJ2-2; D gene: NA; CDR3 DNA: TGTGCCAGCAGCCCTCGGGGAGCCCACACCGGGGAGCTGTTTTTT; CDR3 protein: CASSPRGAHTGELFF
clone size: NA; V gene: TRBV6-2/TRBV6-3; J gene: TRBJ2-5; D gene: TRBD2; CDR3 DNA: TGTGCCAGCAGCGCGACTAGCTCTCAAGAGACCCAGTACTTC; CDR3 protein: CASSATSSQETQYF
clone size: NA; V gene: TRBV5-4; J gene: TRBJ2-7; D gene: NA; CDR3 DNA: TGTGCCAGCAGCTCCGGGACATTCGTCTACGAGCAGTACTTC; CDR3 protein: CASSSGTFVYEQYF
clone size: NA; V gene: TRBV3-1/TRBV3-2; J gene: TRBJ2-3; D gene: NA; CDR3 DNA: TGTGCCAGCAGCCAAGGATTCACAGGTACGCAGTATTTT; CDR3 protein: CASSQGFTGTQYF
clone size: NA; V gene: TRBV6-4; J gene: TRBJ1-2; D gene: TRBD1; CDR3 DNA: TGTGCCAGCAGTGCCCATGACAGGGCGGGCTATGGCTACACCTTC; CDR3 protein: CASSAHDRAGYGYTF
clone size: NA; V gene: TRBV4-3; J gene: TRBJ1-2; D gene: TRBD1; CDR3 DNA: TGCGCCAGCAGCCAAGGACGCGGGACAGGCGACCCCTATGGCTACACCTTC; CDR3 protein: CASSQGRGTGDPYGYTF
clone size: NA; V gene: TRBV12-3/TRBV12-4; J gene: TRBJ1-3; D gene: NA; CDR3 DNA: TGTGCCAGCAGTTTCTCCCCTGGAAACACCATATATTTT; CDR3 protein: CASSFSPGNTIYF
clone size: NA; V gene: TRBV11-2; J gene: TRBJ1-5; D gene: NA; CDR3 DNA: TGTGCCAGCAGCTTAGGAGTTAATCAGCCCCAGCATTTT; CDR3 protein: CASSLGVNQPQHF
clone size: NA; V gene: TRBV12-1; J gene: TRBJ1-1; D gene: NA; CDR3 DNA: TGTGCCACCTCTGCCCACAGGGGGCTGGGCACTGAAGCTTTCTTT; CDR3 protein: CATSAHRGLGTEAFF
clone size: NA; V gene: TRBV15; J gene: TRBJ2-5; D gene: TRBD1; CDR3 DNA: TGTGCCACCAGCACCGGACAGGGAGAGACCCAGTACTTC; CDR3 protein: CATSTGQGETQYF
clone size: NA; V gene: TRBV7-2; J gene: TRBJ2-4; D gene: TRBD2; CDR3 DNA: TGTGCCAGCAGCTCGGGACTAAATAAAAACATTCAGTACTTC; CDR3 protein: CASSSGLNKNIQYF
clone size: few; V gene: TRBV7-6; J gene: TRBJ1-2; D gene: TRBD1; CDR3 DNA: TGTGCCAGCAGCCAGGGACAGGGGAATGGCTACACCTTC; CDR3 protein: CASSQGQGNGYTF
clone size: NA; V gene: TRBV5-1; J gene: TRBJ1-1; D gene: NA; CDR3 DNA: TGCGCCAGCAGCTCCGACAGGTTGAACACTGAAGCTTTCTTT; CDR3 protein: CASSSDRLNTEAFF
clone size: NA; V gene: TRBV29-1; J gene: TRBJ2-7; D gene: NA; CDR3 DNA: TGCAGCGTCGCCGGGAACCCCTACGAGCAGTACTTC; CDR3 protein: CSVAGNPYEQYF
clone size: NA; V gene: TRBV6-5; J gene: TRBJ2-2; D gene: TRBD1; CDR3 DNA: TGTGCCAGCAGCAGAACAGGGGCCGGGGAGCTGTTTTTT; CDR3 protein: CASSRTGAGELFF
clone size: NA; V gene: TRBV2; J gene: TRBJ1-2; D gene: TRBD1; CDR3 DNA: TGTGCCTGCCGAACCGACAGGGAGAGAGGCTACACCTTC; CDR3 protein: CACRTDRERGYTF
clone size: NA; V gene: TRBV7-2; J gene: TRBJ1-2; D gene: TRBD1; CDR3 DNA: TGTGCCAGCAGCTTAGCATGGAGGGACAGAGATGGCTACACCTTC; CDR3 protein: CASSLAWRDRDGYTF
clone size: NA; V gene: TRBV2; J gene: TRBJ2-1; D gene: TRBD2; CDR3 DNA: TGTGCCAGCAGTGGATCACGACTAGCGGGGGGGAGTGAGCAGTTCTTC; CDR3 protein: CASSGSRLAGGSEQFF
clone size: NA; V gene: TRBV4-3; J gene: TRBJ1-1; D gene: NA; CDR3 DNA: TGCGCCAGCAGCCAGGCCCTTCAGGGGAGAGCTTTCTTT; CDR3 protein: CASSQALQGRAFF
clone size: NA; V gene: TRBV6-5; J gene: TRBJ2-5; D gene: TRBD1; CDR3 DNA: TGTGCCAGCAGTTCACAGGGGTCCCAAGAGACCCAGTACTTC; CDR3 protein: CASSSQGSQETQYF
clone size: once; V gene: TRBV2; J gene: TRBJ1-1; D gene: NA; CDR3 DNA: TGTGCCAGCAGTGGGCTGAACACTGAAGCTTTCTTT; CDR3 protein: CASSGLNTEAFF
clone size: NA; V gene: TRBV18; J gene: TRBJ1-2; D gene: TRBD1; CDR3 DNA: TGTGCCAGCTCACTCCTGACAGGGCTGGATGGCTACACCTTC; CDR3 protein: CASSLLTGLDGYTF
clone size: NA; V gene: TRBV7-2; J gene: TRBJ1-1; D gene: TRBD1; CDR3 DNA: TGTGCCAGCAGAGGAACCGGGACAGGGTTTTTATGGATGAACACTGAAGCTTTCTTT; CDR3 protein: CASRGTGTGFLWMNTEAFF